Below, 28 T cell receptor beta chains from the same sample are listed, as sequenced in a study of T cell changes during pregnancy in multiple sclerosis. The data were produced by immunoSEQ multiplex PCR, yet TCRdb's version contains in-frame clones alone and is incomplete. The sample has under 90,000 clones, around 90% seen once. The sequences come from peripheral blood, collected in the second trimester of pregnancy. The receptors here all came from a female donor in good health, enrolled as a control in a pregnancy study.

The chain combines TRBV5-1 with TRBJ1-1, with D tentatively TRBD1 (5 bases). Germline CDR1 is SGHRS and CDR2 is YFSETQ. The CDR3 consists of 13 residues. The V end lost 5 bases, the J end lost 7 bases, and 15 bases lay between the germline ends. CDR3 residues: CASRWGQGIEAFF. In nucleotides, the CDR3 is TGCGCCAGCAGATGGGGCCAGGGCATTGAAGCTTTCTTT.

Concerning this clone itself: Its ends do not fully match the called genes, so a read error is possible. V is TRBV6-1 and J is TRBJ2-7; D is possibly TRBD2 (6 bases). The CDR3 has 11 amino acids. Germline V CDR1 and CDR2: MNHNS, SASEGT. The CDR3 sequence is CASSGGVPGDF. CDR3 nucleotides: TGTGCCAGCAGTGGGGGGGTCCCCGGGGACTTC.

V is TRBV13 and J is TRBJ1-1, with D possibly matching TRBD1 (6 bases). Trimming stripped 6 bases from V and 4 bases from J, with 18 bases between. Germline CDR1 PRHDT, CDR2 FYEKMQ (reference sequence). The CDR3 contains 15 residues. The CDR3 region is CASRIRGGAGTEAFF. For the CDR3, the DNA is TGTGCCAGCAGAATCAGAGGGGGGGCAGGCACTGAAGCTTTCTTT.

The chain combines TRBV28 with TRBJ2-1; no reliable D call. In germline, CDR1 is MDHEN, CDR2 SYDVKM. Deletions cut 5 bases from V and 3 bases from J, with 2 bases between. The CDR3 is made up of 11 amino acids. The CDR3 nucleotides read TGTGCCAGCAGTCGCTACAATGAGCAGTTCTTC. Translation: CASSRYNEQFF.

The CDR3 loop is CASAPGQGIQNTDTQYF. The CDR3 bases are TGTGCTAGTGCCCCAGGACAGGGGATACAGAATACGGATACGCAGTATTTT. The chain uses TRBV12-5 and TRBJ2-3, with 9 bases that match TRBD1. This CDR3 has 17 amino acids. The V and J ends lost 7 bases and 6 bases, in that order; junction bases with no gene match: 17. Germline loops: CDR1 LGHNT, CDR2 FRNRAP.

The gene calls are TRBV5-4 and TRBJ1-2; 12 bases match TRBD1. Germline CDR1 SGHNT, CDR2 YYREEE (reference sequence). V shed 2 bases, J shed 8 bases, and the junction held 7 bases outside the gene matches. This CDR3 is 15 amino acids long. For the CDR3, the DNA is TGTGCCAGCAGCTTTAGGGACAGGGGGCCGGTGGGCTACACCTTC. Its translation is CASSFRDRGPVGYTF. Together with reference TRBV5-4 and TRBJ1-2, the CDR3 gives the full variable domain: ETGVTQSPTHLIKTRGQQVTLRCSSQSGHNTVSWYQQALGQGPQFIFQYYREEENGRGNFPPRFSGLQFPNYSSELNVNALELDDSALYLCASSFRDRGPVGYTFGSGTRLTVV.

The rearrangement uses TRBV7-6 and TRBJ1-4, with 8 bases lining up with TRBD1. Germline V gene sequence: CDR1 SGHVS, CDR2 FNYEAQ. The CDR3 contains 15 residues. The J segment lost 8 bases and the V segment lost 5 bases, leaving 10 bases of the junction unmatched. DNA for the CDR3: TGTGCCAGCAGCCTGCGACAGGGGCTGAAGGAAAAACTGTTTTTT. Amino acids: CASSLRQGLKEKLFF.

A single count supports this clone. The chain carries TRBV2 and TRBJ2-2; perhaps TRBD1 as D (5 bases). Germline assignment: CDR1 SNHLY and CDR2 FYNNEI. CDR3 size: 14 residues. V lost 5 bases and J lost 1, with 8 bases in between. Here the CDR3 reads CASSLGQNTGELFF. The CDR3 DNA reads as TGTGCCAGCAGTCTTGGACAGAACACCGGGGAGCTGTTTTTT.

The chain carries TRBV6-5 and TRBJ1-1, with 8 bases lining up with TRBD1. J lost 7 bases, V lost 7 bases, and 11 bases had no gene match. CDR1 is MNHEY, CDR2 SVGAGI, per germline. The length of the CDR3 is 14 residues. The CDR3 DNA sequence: TGTGCCAGCACCGCAGGGGGCGCAGGGCGTGAAGCTTTCTTT. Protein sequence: CASTAGGAGREAFF.

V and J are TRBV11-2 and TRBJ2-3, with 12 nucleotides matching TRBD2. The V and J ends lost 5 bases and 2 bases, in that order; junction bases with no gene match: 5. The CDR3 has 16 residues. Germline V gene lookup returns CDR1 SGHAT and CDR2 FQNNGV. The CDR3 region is CASSPRTSGVTDTQYF. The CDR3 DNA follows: TGTGCCAGCAGCCCTCGGACTAGCGGGGTCACAGATACGCAGTATTTT.

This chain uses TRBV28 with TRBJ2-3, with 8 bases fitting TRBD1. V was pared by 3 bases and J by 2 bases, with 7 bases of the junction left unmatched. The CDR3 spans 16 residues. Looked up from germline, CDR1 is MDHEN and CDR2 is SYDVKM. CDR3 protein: CASSLRTGRHTDTQYF. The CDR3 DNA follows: TGTGCCAGCAGTTTGAGGACAGGGCGGCACACAGATACGCAGTATTTT. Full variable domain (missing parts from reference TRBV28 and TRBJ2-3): DVKVTQSSRYLVKRTGEKVFLECVQDMDHENMFWYRQDPGLGLRLIYFSYDVKMKEKGDIPEGYSVSREKKERFSLILESASTNQTSMYLCASSLRTGRHTDTQYFGPGTRLTVL.

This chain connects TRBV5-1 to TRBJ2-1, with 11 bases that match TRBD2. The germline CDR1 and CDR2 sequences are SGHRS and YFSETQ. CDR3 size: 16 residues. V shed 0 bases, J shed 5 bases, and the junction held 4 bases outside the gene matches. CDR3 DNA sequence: TGCGCCAGCAGCTTGGATAGCGGGGGGGCCCACAATGAGCAGTTCTTC. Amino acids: CASSLDSGGAHNEQFF.

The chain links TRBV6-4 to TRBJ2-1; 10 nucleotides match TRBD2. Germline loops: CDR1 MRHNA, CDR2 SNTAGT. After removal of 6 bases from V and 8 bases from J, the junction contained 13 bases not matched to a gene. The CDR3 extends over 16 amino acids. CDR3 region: CASSERGAGGVDEQFF. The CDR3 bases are TGTGCCAGCAGCGAACGAGGAGCGGGAGGGGTAGATGAGCAGTTCTTC.

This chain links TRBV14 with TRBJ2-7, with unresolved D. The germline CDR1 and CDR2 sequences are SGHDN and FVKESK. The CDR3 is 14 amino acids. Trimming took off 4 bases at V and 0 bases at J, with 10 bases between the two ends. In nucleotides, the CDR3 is TGTGCCAGCAGCCCCCCCACGAGCTCCTACGAGCAGTACTTC. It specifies CASSPPTSSYEQYF.

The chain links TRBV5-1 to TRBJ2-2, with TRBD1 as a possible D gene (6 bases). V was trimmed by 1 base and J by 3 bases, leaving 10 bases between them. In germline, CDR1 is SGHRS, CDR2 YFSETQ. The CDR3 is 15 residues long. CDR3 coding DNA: TGCGCCAGCAGCTTGACAGGGAGTGACACCGGGGAGCTGTTTTTT. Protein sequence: CASSLTGSDTGELFF.

Here the CDR3 DNA reads TGTGCCTGGAGTGCCGGGATACCGAATTCACCCCTCCACTTT. This codes for CAWSAGIPNSPLHF. J is TRBJ1-6 and V is TRBV30; D unclear. This CDR3 comprises 14 residues. The V and J ends lost 1 base and 7 bases respectively, with 11 bases between them. Germline values: CDR1 GTSNPN, CDR2 SVGIG (reference sequence).

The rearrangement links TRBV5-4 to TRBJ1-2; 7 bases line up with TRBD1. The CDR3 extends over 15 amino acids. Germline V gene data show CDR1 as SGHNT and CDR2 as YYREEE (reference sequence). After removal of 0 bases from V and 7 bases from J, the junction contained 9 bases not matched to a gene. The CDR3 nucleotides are TGTGCCAGCAGCTTGGTCGGACAGGTCGGAGGTGGCTACACCTTC. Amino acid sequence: CASSLVGQVGGGYTF.

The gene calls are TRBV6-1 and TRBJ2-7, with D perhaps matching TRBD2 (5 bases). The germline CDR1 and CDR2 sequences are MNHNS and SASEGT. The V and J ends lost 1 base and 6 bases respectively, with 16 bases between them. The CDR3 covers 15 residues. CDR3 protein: CASSEEEAALSEQYF. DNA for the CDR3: TGTGCCAGCAGTGAAGAAGAAGCGGCCCTCTCCGAGCAGTACTTC.

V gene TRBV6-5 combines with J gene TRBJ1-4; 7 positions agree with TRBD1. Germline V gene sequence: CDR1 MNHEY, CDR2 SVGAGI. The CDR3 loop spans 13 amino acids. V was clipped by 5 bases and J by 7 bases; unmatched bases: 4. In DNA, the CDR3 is TGTGCCAGCAGTCAGGGGGTTTCTGAAAAACTGTTTTTT. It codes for CASSQGVSEKLFF.

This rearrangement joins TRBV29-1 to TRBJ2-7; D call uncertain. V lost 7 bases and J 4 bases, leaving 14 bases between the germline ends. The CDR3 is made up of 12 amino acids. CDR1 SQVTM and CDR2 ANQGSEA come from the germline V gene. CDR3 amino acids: CSGAGPKYEQYF. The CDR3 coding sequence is TGCAGCGGAGCCGGTCCGAAGTACGAGCAGTACTTC.

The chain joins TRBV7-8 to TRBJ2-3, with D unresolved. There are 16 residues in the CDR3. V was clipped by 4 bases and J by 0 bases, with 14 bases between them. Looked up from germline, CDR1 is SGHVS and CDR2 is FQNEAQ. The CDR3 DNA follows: TGTGCCAGCAGCTCAATAAGACTGCCTAGCACAGATACGCAGTATTTT. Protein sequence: CASSSIRLPSTDTQYF.

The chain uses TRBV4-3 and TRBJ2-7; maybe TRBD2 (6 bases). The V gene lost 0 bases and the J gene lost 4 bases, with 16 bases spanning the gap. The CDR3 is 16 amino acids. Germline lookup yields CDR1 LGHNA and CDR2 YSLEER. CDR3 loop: CASSQDWRERGYEQYF. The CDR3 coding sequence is TGCGCCAGCAGCCAAGATTGGAGGGAGCGTGGATACGAGCAGTACTTC.

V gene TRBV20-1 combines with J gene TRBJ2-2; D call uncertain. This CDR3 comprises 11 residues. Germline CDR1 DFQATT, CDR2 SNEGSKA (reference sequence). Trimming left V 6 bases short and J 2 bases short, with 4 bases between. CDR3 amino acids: CSAFNTGELFF. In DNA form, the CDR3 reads TGCAGTGCCTTCAACACCGGGGAGCTGTTTTTT.

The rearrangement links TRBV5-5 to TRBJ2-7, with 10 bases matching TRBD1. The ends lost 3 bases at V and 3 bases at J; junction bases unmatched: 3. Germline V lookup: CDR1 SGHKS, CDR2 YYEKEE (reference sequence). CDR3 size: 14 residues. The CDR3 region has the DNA TGTGCCAGCAGCTGGGGACAGGGGATCTACGAGCAGTACTTC. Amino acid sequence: CASSWGQGIYEQYF.

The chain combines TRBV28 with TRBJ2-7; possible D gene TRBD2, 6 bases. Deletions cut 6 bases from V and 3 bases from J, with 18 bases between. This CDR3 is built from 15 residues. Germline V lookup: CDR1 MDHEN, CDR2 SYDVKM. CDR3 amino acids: CASSQGLAISYEQYF. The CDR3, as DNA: TGTGCCAGCAGCCAGGGACTTGCAATAAGCTACGAGCAGTACTTC.

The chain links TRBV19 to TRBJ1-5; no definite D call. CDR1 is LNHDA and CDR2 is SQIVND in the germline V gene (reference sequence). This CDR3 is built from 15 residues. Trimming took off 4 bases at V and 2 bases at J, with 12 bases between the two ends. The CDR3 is CASSTDGRGNQPQHF. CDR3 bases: TGTGCCAGTAGTACCGACGGGAGGGGCAATCAGCCCCAGCATTTT.

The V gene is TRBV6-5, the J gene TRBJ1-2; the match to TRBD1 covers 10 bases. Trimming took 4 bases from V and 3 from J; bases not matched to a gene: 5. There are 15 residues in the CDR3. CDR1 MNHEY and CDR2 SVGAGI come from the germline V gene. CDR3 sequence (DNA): TGTGCCAGCAGTTCGACAGGGGGCTGGGACTATGGCTACACCTTC. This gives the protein CASSSTGGWDYGYTF.

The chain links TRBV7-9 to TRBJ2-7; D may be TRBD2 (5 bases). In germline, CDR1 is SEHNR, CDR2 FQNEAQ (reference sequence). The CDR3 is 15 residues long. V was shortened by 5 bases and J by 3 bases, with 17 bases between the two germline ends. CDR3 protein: CASSPSAGWGYEQYF. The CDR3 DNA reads TGTGCCAGCAGCCCTTCGGCGGGTTGGGGCTACGAGCAGTACTTC.